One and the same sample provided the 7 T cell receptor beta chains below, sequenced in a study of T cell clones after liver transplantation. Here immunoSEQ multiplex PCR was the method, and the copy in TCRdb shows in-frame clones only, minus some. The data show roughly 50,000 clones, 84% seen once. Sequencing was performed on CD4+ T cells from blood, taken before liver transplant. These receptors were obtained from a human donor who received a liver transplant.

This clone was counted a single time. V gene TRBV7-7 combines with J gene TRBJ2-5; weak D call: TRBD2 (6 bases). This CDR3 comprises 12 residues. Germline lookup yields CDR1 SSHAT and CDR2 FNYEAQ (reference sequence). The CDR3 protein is CASSAGRETQYF. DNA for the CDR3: TGTGCTAGCTCTGCGGGGAGGGAGACCCAGTACTTC.

Here the CDR3 DNA reads TGTGCCAGCAAGGAGAGGGAGGGAGACCGAAATCAGCCCCAGCATTTT. Translated, it gives CASKEREGDRNQPQHF. This chain joins TRBV2 and TRBJ1-5; D is ambiguous. Trimming left V 7 bases short and J 4 bases short, with 20 bases between. CDR3 length: 16 amino acids. Looked up from germline, CDR1 is SNHLY and CDR2 is FYNNEI.

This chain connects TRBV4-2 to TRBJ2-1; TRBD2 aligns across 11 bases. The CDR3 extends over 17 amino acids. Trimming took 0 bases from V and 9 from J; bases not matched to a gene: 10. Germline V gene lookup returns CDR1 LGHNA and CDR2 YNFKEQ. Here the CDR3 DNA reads TGTGCCAGCAGCCAAGATAATAGCGGGGGGGCTTATTTTGAGCAGTTCTTC. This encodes CASSQDNSGGAYFEQFF.

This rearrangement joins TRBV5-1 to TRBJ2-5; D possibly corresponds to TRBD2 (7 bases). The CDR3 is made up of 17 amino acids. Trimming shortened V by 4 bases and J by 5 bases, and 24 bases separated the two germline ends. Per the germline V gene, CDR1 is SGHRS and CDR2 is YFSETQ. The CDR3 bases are TGCGCCAGCAGCCCGGAGGGGGGGTTGGCGTCATGGGAGACCCAGTACTTC. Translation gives CASSPEGGLASWETQYF.

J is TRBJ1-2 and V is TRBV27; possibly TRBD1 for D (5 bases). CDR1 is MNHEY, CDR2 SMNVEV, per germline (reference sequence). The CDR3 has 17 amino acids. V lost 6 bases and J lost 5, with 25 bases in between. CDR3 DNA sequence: TGTGCCAGCAGCCGAAGGGACCTAGGTTTCGGATTTTATGGCTACACCTTC. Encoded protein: CASSRRDLGFGFYGYTF.

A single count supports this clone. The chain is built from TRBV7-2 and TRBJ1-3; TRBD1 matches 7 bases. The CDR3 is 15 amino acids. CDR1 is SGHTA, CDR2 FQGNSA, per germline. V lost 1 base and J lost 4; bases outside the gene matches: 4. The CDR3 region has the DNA TGTGCCAGCAGCTTAGAGACAGGGTACGGAAACACCATATATTTT. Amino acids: CASSLETGYGNTIYF.

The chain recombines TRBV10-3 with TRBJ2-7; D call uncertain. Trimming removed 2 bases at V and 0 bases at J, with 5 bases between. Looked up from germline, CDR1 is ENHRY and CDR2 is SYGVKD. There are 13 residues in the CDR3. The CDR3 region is CAISEVISYEQYF. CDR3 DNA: TGTGCCATCAGTGAGGTCATCTCCTACGAGCAGTACTTC.